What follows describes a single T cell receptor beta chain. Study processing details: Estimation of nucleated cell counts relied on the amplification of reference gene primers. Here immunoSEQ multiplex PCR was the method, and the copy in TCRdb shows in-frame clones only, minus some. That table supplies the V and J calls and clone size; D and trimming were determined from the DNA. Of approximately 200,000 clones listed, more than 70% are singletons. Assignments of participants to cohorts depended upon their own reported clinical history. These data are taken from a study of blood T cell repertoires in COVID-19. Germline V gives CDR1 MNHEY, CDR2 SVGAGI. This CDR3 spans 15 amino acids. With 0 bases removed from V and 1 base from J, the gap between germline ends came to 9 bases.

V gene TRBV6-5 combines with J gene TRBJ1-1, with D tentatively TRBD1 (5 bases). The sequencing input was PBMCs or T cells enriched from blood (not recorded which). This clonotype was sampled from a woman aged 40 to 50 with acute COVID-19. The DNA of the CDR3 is TGTGCCAGCAGTTACTCGATCCAGGGGAACACTGAAGCTTTCTTT. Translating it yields CASSYSIQGNTEAFF.